This is a list of T cell receptor beta chains from one sample in a study of CD8 T cells in Susac syndrome. From the immunoSEQ multiplex PCR reads, TCRdb called clonotypes with MiXCR, one entry per CDR3 protein. The table has more than 150,000 distinct CDR3 sequences, around 96% seen once. Sequences were obtained from CD4+ T cells from PBMCs. The source is a human donor in good health. Both conserved end residues are part of each CDR3. The D gene is left open where the match is weak. Clone size is given for some rows only: seen once, a few or many times, or a class if the clone is expanded.

j_call d_call clone_size v_call cdr3_nt cdr3_aa
TRBJ2-3 NA NA TRBV20-1 TGCAGTGCCAGAAGGGCGGGTCCCTCTCCAGATACGCAGTATTTT CSARRAGPSPDTQYF
TRBJ1-5 NA NA TRBV2 TGTGCCAGCAGGGAGGGGTATAGCAATCAGCCCCAGCATTTT CASREGYSNQPQHF
TRBJ1-5 NA NA TRBV29-1 TGCAGCGTCCTCCTGGGAGGGCAAGGCAATCAGCCCCAGCATTTT CSVLLGGQGNQPQHF
TRBJ2-7 TRBD2 NA TRBV18 TGTGCCAGCTCACCACTGTTAGCGGGGGACTACGAGCAGTACTTC CASSPLLAGDYEQYF
TRBJ2-2 NA NA TRBV29-1 TGCAGCGTACAGAGGTGGGAAACCGGGGAGCTGTTTTTT CSVQRWETGELFF
TRBJ1-6 NA few TRBV18 TGTGCCAGCTCACCGCCTAATTCACCCCTCCACTTT CASSPPNSPLHF
TRBJ1-6 NA NA TRBV12-3/TRBV12-4 TGTGCCAGCAGTCCCTCTTTGTCACCCCTCCACTTT CASSPSLSPLHF
TRBJ1-1 NA NA TRBV6-2/TRBV6-3 TGTGCCAGCGGAAACAGGGAGGGTGGCACTGAAGCTTTCTTT CASGNREGGTEAFF
TRBJ2-3 TRBD2 NA TRBV29-1 TGCAGCGTTGAGGGAGGGCCCCACACAGATACGCAGTATTTT CSVEGGPHTDTQYF
TRBJ2-5 NA NA TRBV5-1 TGCGCCAGCAGCTTACCAACTGAGACCCAGTACTTC CASSLPTETQYF
TRBJ2-5 NA NA TRBV14 TGTGCCAGCAGCCCGGACAGTTTTGCCCTCGAGACCCAGTACTTC CASSPDSFALETQYF
TRBJ2-3 NA NA TRBV20-1 TGCAGTGTCACTAGCTGGGGAACAGATACGCAGTATTTT CSVTSWGTDTQYF
TRBJ1-1 NA few TRBV4-3 TGTGCCAGCAGCCAAGATCGGGACACTGAAGCTTTCTTT CASSQDRDTEAFF
TRBJ1-1 NA few TRBV3-1 TGTGCCAGCAGCCTCCCCGGGACAACAGAAGCTTTCTTT CASSLPGTTEAFF
TRBJ1-3 NA NA TRBV30 TGTGCCTGGAGTAAGGGTACTGGAAACACCATATATTTT CAWSKGTGNTIYF
TRBJ2-1 TRBD1 NA TRBV15 TGTGCCACCAGCAAGGGACAGGGGTACAATGAGCAGTTCTTC CATSKGQGYNEQFF
TRBJ2-7 NA once TRBV5-1 TGCGCCAGCAGCTTGGGACAGAACTCCTACGAGCAGTACTTC CASSLGQNSYEQYF